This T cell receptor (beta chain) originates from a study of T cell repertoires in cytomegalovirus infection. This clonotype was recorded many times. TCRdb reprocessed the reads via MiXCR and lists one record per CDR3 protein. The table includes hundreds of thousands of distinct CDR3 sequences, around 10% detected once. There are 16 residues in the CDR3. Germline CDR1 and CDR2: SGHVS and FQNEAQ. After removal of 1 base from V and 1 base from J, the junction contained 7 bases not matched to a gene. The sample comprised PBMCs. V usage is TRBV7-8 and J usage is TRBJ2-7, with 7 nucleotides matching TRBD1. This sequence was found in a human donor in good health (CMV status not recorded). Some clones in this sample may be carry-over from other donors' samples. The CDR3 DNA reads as TGTGCCAGCAGCTTAGGACAGGGAGCGAGGTCCTACGAGCAGTACGTC. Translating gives CASSLGQGARSYEQYV.